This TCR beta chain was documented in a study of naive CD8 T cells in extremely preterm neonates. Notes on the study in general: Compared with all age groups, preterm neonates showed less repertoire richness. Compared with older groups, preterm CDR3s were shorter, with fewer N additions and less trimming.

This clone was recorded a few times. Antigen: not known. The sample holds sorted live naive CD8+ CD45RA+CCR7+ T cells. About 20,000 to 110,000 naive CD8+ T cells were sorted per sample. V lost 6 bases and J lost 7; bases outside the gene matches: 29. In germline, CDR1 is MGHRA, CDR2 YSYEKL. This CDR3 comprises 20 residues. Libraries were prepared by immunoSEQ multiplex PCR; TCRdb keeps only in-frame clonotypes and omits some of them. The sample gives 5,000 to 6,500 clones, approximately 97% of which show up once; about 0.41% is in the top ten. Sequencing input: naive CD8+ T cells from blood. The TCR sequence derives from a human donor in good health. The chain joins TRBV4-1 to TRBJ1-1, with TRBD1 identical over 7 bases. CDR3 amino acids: CASRPSPRTGELKSSVEAFF. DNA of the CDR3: TGCGCCAGCAGACCTTCCCCGCGGACAGGCGAACTGAAAAGCTCCGTTGAAGCTTTCTTT.